A single T cell receptor (beta chain) is shown here with its context. The data originate from a study of glioma-infiltrating T cells after dendritic cell vaccination. Study details: Treatment, given 2003 to 2012, was autologous tumor lysate-pulsed dendritic cell vaccination.

Germline loops: CDR1 MNHEY, CDR2 SVGAGI. Trimming shortened V by 5 bases and J by 0 bases, and 7 bases separated the two germline ends. CDR3 size: 13 residues. Assay used: immunoSEQ multiplex PCR; TCRdb lists only in-frame clones, some missing. In the table there are 70,000 to 90,000 clones, around 83% of which are singletons. Sample time point: after dendritic cell vaccination, including at tumor progression/relapse. Blood PBMC samples: pre-vaccination, two weeks post third vaccination, and at tumor progression. Sequencing was performed on blood, taken after dendritic cell vaccination. This receptor was obtained from a human donor with glioblastoma. The genes are TRBV6-5 and TRBJ1-2; no clear D gene. The CDR3 nucleotides read TGTGCCAGCAGTCCAGTCTCTAACTATGGCTACACCTTC. It is translated as CASSPVSNYGYTF.